Listed below are T cell receptor beta chains from one sample, sequenced in a study of shared clonotypes between healthy human individuals. Method: immunoSEQ multiplex PCR; TCRdb's copy keeps in-frame clones and lacks some. Here the sample spans about 870,000 clones, almost 95% being singletons. Sequencing used naive CD8+ T cells sorted from blood. All receptors derive from a man aged 25-40 years in good health. The CDR3 runs from the conserved cysteine through the conserved F or W. The D gene is left open where the match is weak. Only some rows state a clone size, as once, few, many or a class for expanded clones.

J gene,D gene,V gene,clone size,CDR3 DNA,CDR3 protein
TRBJ2-1,.,TRBV27,once,TGTGCCAGCAGTTTCGCGCCGGGACGCGGAAGGAATGAGCAGTTCTTC,CASSFAPGRGRNEQFF
TRBJ2-2,.,TRBV25-1,.,TGTGCCAGTACCCTCAGGGGTACCGGGGAGCTGTTTTTT,CASTLRGTGELFF
TRBJ2-2,.,TRBV7-7,.,TGTGCTAGCAGCTTAGATACTAGCGGGGAGCTGTTTTTT,CASSLDTSGELFF
TRBJ1-1,.,TRBV7-2,few,TGTGCCAGCAGCTTATCAGATTCTGAAGCTTTCTTT,CASSLSDSEAFF
TRBJ2-4,.,TRBV7-9,.,TGTGCCAGCAGCTTAGAACGGGGGTTGGACATTCAGTACTTC,CASSLERGLDIQYF
TRBJ1-2,TRBD1,TRBV14,once,TGTGCCAGCAGCCAATTCGGACAGGGGACTAACTATGGCTACACCTTC,CASSQFGQGTNYGYTF
TRBJ2-7,.,TRBV4-1,.,TGCGCCAGCAGCTCCGAAGGGGTGGATTACGAGCAGTACTTC,CASSSEGVDYEQYF
TRBJ1-1,.,TRBV7-9,.,TGTGCCAGCAGCGCGGAGAACACTGAAGCTTTCTTT,CASSAENTEAFF
TRBJ2-7,.,TRBV20-1,.,TGCAGTGCTAGGCTTGTGGGCGAGCAGTACTTC,CSARLVGEQYF
TRBJ2-1,TRBD2,TRBV2,.,TGTGCCAGCAGTGAACAAGCGGGAGGGTTCCAAGTCGTGCAGTTCTTC,CASSEQAGGFQVVQFF
TRBJ1-2,.,TRBV28,.,TGTGCCAGCCTAGGGGGTAACTATGGCTACACCTTC,CASLGGNYGYTF
TRBJ2-7,.,TRBV29-1,once,TGCAGCGTTGAAATCGGGACTTACTACGAGCAGTACTTC,CSVEIGTYYEQYF
TRBJ1-2,.,TRBV7-9,.,TGTGCCAGCAGCACCCTTAACTCCCCGGGTGATGGCTACACCTTC,CASSTLNSPGDGYTF
TRBJ2-3,.,TRBV7-9,.,TGTGCCAGCAGCACTACAGGGATCACAGATACGCAGTATTTT,CASSTTGITDTQYF
TRBJ1-5,.,TRBV27,few,TGTGCCAGCAGTGCCAGCCTCAATCAGCCCCAGCATTTT,CASSASLNQPQHF
TRBJ2-1,TRBD1,TRBV14,.,TGTGCCAGCAGCCCCTTCCGGGGACAGGACGCCTACAATGAGCAGTTCTTC,CASSPFRGQDAYNEQFF
TRBJ2-7,.,TRBV27,.,TGTGCCAGCAGTTTACAGGGATACAGTTACGAGCAGTACTTC,CASSLQGYSYEQYF
TRBJ2-1,TRBD2,TRBV7-8,once,TGTGCCAGCAGCTCAAATATTTTGCCGCTAGCGGGAGGCACCTACAATGAGCAGTTCTTC,CASSSNILPLAGGTYNEQFF
TRBJ2-7,TRBD2,TRBV7-2,once,TGTGCCAGCAGCCAAGGACTAGCGGAAGAGCAGTACTTC,CASSQGLAEEQYF
TRBJ1-3,TRBD1,TRBV2,.,TGTGCCAGCAGGCGAAACCCCGGGACAGGGGCTGGAAACACCATATATTTT,CASRRNPGTGAGNTIYF
TRBJ2-3,TRBD2,TRBV18,.,TGTGCCAGCTCACGGTCTAGCGGGAGCAACACAGATACGCAGTATTTT,CASSRSSGSNTDTQYF
TRBJ2-7,TRBD1,TRBV30,.,TGTGCCTGGAACCGGGACAGGACGAACTACGAGCAGTACTTC,CAWNRDRTNYEQYF
TRBJ2-5,.,TRBV12-5,once,TGTGCTAGTGGTTTATCTGGGGGGCTTGACTTC,CASGLSGGLDF
TRBJ1-3,.,TRBV7-9,.,TGTGCCAGCAGCTCGACAGAGATCTCTGGAAACACCATATATTTT,CASSSTEISGNTIYF
TRBJ2-1,.,TRBV29-1,.,TGCAGCGTTGAAGATTTGGGGGAAGTCGTGGATGAGCAGTTCTTC,CSVEDLGEVVDEQFF
TRBJ2-2,TRBD2,TRBV19,.,TGTGCCACAGACGGGACTACCAACACCGGGGAGCTGTTTTTT,CATDGTTNTGELFF
TRBJ2-1,.,TRBV5-1,.,TGCGCCAGCAGCTTGGTGGCCGATTCCTACAATGAGCAGTTCTTC,CASSLVADSYNEQFF
TRBJ2-5,TRBD1,TRBV7-9,.,TGTGCCAGCAGCTTAGGACAGGGGGCAGAGACCCAGTACTTC,CASSLGQGAETQYF
TRBJ2-1,TRBD2,TRBV7-7,.,TGTGCTAGCAGCTTGGGACTAGCGGATTACAATGAGCAGTTCTTC,CASSLGLADYNEQFF
TRBJ2-7,.,TRBV4-2,.,TGTGCCAGCAGCCAAGAAAGAGGGCAGGTAACCTACGAGCAGTACTTC,CASSQERGQVTYEQYF